Listed here are 29 T cell receptor beta chains from one sample, sequenced in a study of identifying expanded T cells in peripheral blood. TCRdb keeps only in-frame clones here, not all; method: immunoSEQ multiplex PCR. This table holds approximately 63,000 clones, over 75% found once. The specimen was blood. The receptors were gathered from a person aged 18 to 75 in good health.

V and J are TRBV15 and TRBJ2-1, with D uncertain. The CDR3 runs 16 residues. With 3 bases removed from V and 0 bases from J, the gap between germline ends came to 12 bases. Germline V lookup: CDR1 LNHNV, CDR2 YYDKDF (reference sequence). DNA for the CDR3: TGTGCCACCAGCAGGGGAAGGACCATCTCCTACAATGAGCAGTTCTTC. Its translation is CATSRGRTISYNEQFF.

V is TRBV7-3 and J is TRBJ2-1; 9 bases are shared with TRBD2. The CDR3 consists of 15 residues. Germline V gene data show CDR1 as SGHTA and CDR2 as FQGTGA. The trim removed 5 bases at V and 5 bases at J, leaving 7 bases unmatched. This CDR3 reads CASSQPGLANNEQFF. In nucleotides, the CDR3 is TGTGCCAGCAGCCAGCCGGGACTAGCAAACAATGAGCAGTTCTTC.

The chain employs TRBV6-1 and TRBJ1-6, with TRBD1 matching 7 bases. Unmatched junction bases numbered 5, after V lost 0 bases and J lost 9 bases. The CDR3 length is 15 residues. The V gene's germline CDR1 is MNHNS and CDR2 SASEGT. The CDR3 sequence is CASSEAKGAASPLHF. The CDR3 region has the DNA TGTGCCAGCAGTGAAGCTAAGGGGGCAGCTTCACCCCTCCACTTT.

The CDR3 here is CAISGARLNTEAFF. CDR3 DNA sequence: TGTGCCATCAGTGGGGCCAGGTTGAACACTGAAGCTTTCTTT. This chain uses TRBV10-3 with TRBJ1-1, with D hard to call. CDR3 length: 14 residues. V was pared by 4 bases and J by 0 bases, with 9 bases between. Germline CDR1 reads ENHRY; CDR2 reads SYGVKD.

This clone was picked up a small number of times. The chain recombines TRBV6-4 with TRBJ2-2, with D tentatively TRBD2 (6 bases). Trimming stripped 5 bases from V and 0 bases from J, with 10 bases between. Germline V CDR1 and CDR2: MRHNA, SNTAGT. The CDR3 sequence is 15 residues long. CDR3 nucleotides: TGTGCCAGCAGTCTATCTAGCGCGAACACCGGGGAGCTGTTTTTT. Translation gives CASSLSSANTGELFF.

The chain links TRBV29-1 to TRBJ2-1; D ambiguous. CDR1 and CDR2 (germline): SQVTM, ANQGSEA. This CDR3 has 10 amino acids. Here the CDR3 reads CICGHNEQFF. The CDR3 nucleotides read TGCATATGTGGGCACAATGAGCAGTTCTTC.

The V and J genes are TRBV28 and TRBJ1-1; 8 positions match TRBD1. The CDR3 has 12 residues. Germline lookup yields CDR1 MDHEN and CDR2 SYDVKM. V trimming: 7 bases; J trimming: 8 bases; junction bases outside the gene matches: 6. The CDR3 nucleotides read TGTGCCAGCACAGGGGGCTTAACGGAAGCTTTCTTT. Translating it yields CASTGGLTEAFF.

This clone was counted between two and nine times. The chain carries TRBV27 and TRBJ2-5; a possible D gene is TRBD2 (7 bases). V lost 6 bases, J lost 5 bases, and 13 bases lay in between. CDR3 length equals 13 residues. Per the germline V gene, CDR1 is MNHEY and CDR2 is SMNVEV (reference sequence). As DNA, the CDR3 is TGTGCCAGCAGCCAAAGGGGGGGGGAGACCCAGTACTTC. This encodes CASSQRGGETQYF.

The CDR3 DNA reads TGCAGCGTTGAAGATATACAGGAAGAGATCGAGACCCAGTACTTC. This gives the protein CSVEDIQEEIETQYF. This chain uses TRBV29-1 with TRBJ2-5, with D perhaps matching TRBD1 (5 bases). This CDR3 region has 15 residues. Trimming removed 0 bases from V and 5 bases from J, with 16 bases in between. CDR1 and CDR2 from the germline V gene are SQVTM and ANQGSEA.

CDR3 amino acids: CASTLKRLPGSRNKNTEAFF. The DNA for the CDR3 is TGTGCCAGCACCCTAAAGAGGTTGCCCGGGTCCCGAAATAAGAACACTGAAGCTTTCTTT. The chain uses TRBV6-4 and TRBJ1-1, with D hard to call. CDR1 and CDR2 (germline): MRHNA, SNTAGT. The CDR3 has 20 residues. Trimming took off 7 bases at V and 1 base at J, with 31 bases between the two ends.

V gene TRBV30 combines with J gene TRBJ1-4; 7 bases line up with TRBD1. The CDR3 spans 18 residues. Germline CDR1 and CDR2: GTSNPN and SVGIG (reference sequence). Trimming took 1 base from V and 0 from J; bases not matched to a gene: 11. The chain's CDR3 is CAWSGLTGEVTTNEKLFF. The DNA for the CDR3 is TGTGCCTGGAGTGGTCTCACAGGGGAGGTGACAACTAATGAAAAACTGTTTTTT.

This rearrangement joins TRBV29-1 to TRBJ2-3, with 13 bases matching TRBD2. Looked up from germline, CDR1 is SQVTM and CDR2 is ANQGSEA. V shed 6 bases and J 0 bases; nucleotides not matched to a gene: 9. This CDR3 has 17 amino acids. CDR3 DNA: TGCAGCGTCCGGGGGACTAGCGGGGCAACTAGCACAGATACGCAGTATTTT. Protein sequence: CSVRGTSGATSTDTQYF.

This clone was seen a single time. V is TRBV18 and J is TRBJ2-7; D is ambiguous. The CDR3 covers 13 residues. Per germline, CDR1 KGHSH and CDR2 LQKENI. The V end was cut by 0 bases, the J end by 2 bases, with 5 bases between. CDR3 sequence (DNA): TGTGCCAGCTCACCACCACTAACCTACGAGCAGTACTTC. This translates into CASSPPLTYEQYF.

V and J are TRBV28 and TRBJ1-2; 7 bases map to TRBD1. V trimming: 4 bases; J trimming: 4 bases; junction bases outside the gene matches: 12. The germline CDR1 and CDR2 sequences are MDHEN and SYDVKM. CDR3 length: 16 residues. For the CDR3, the DNA is TGTGCCAGCAGTTCCGGGACAGACGCTTATGCCTATGGCTACACCTTC. Translation gives CASSSGTDAYAYGYTF.

The chain recombines TRBV5-1 with TRBJ2-7; a possible D gene is TRBD2 (5 bases). This CDR3 has 13 amino acids. Trimming stripped 4 bases from V and 5 bases from J, with 13 bases between. From germline, CDR1 is SGHRS and CDR2 YFSETQ. CDR3 nucleotide sequence: TGCGCCAGCAGCCTTGGAGAGGGAGACGAGCAGTACTTC. Translating gives CASSLGEGDEQYF.

The CDR3 sequence is CASSEAPLVTVLGPQHF. CDR3 DNA sequence: TGTGCCAGCAGTGAAGCGCCTCTAGTAACGGTTCTGGGGCCCCAGCATTTT. This rearrangement joins TRBV6-1 to TRBJ1-5; D is unresolved. Germline V gene data show CDR1 as MNHNS and CDR2 as SASEGT. The CDR3 consists of 17 residues. Trimming removed 0 bases at V and 9 bases at J, with 21 bases between.

The chain employs TRBV6-5 and TRBJ2-1; a possible D gene is TRBD2 (5 bases). Germline loops: CDR1 MNHEY, CDR2 SVGAGI. The CDR3 is made up of 15 amino acids. Trimming pared 2 bases from V and 10 bases from J, leaving 18 bases between. CDR3 amino acids: CASSYAPDFNGEQFF. CDR3 in DNA: TGTGCCAGCAGTTACGCCCCGGACTTCAACGGAGAGCAGTTCTTC.

CDR3 nucleotide sequence: TGTGCCAGCAGCTTGCGACTAGCGGGAGAGACCCAGTACTTC. The encoded protein is CASSLRLAGETQYF. The V call is TRBV5-4, the J call TRBJ2-5; 10 bases map to TRBD2. Germline assignment: CDR1 SGHNT and CDR2 YYREEE (reference sequence). This CDR3 contains 14 residues. The ends lost 1 base at V and 4 bases at J; junction bases unmatched: 1.

This clone was observed a handful of times. V and J are TRBV7-9 and TRBJ2-7; D is ambiguous. Germline CDR1 and CDR2: SEHNR and FQNEAQ (reference sequence). The CDR3 sequence is 13 residues long. With 5 bases removed from V and 2 bases from J, the gap between germline ends came to 10 bases. Written as DNA, the CDR3 is TGTGCCAGCAGCCCTAGGTACGCCTACGAGCAGTACTTC. Translating gives CASSPRYAYEQYF.

The chain has TRBV5-4 and TRBJ1-1; TRBD1 might be the D (5 bases). Germline V gene sequence: CDR1 SGHNT, CDR2 YYREEE (reference sequence). V lost 5 bases, J lost 1 base, and 12 bases lay in between. The CDR3 covers 14 residues. The CDR3 DNA reads as TGTGCCAGCAGTTTAGCAGGGAGGAACACTGAAGCTTTCTTT. This codes for CASSLAGRNTEAFF.

This chain uses TRBV6-1 with TRBJ2-3, with 11 positions matching TRBD2. V lost 4 bases and J lost 4; bases outside the gene matches: 4. Germline loops: CDR1 MNHNS, CDR2 SASEGT. The CDR3 contains 15 residues. DNA for the CDR3: TGTGCCAGCAGTGCGGTAGCGGGGGGGCCAGATACGCAGTATTTT. Amino acids: CASSAVAGGPDTQYF.

The rearrangement links TRBV4-3 to TRBJ2-5; the match to TRBD1 covers 9 bases. V gave up 1 base and J gave up 3 bases; unmatched junction bases: 6. This CDR3 is 16 amino acids long. The V gene's germline CDR1 is LGHNA and CDR2 YSLEER. The chain's CDR3 is CASSQAWGQGEETQYF. Written as DNA, the CDR3 is TGCGCCAGCAGCCAAGCCTGGGGACAGGGAGAAGAGACCCAGTACTTC.

As to this clone: This sample also contains other DNA sequences that code for the same CDR3. The V call is TRBV6-4, the J call TRBJ2-3, with D perhaps TRBD1 or TRBD2 (5 bases each). Germline assignment: CDR1 MRHNA and CDR2 SNTAGT. This CDR3 has 14 amino acids. The V gene lost 3 bases and the J gene lost 2 bases, with 9 bases spanning the gap. In nucleotides, the CDR3 is TGTGCCAGCAGTGATGGGACGTCCACAGATACGCAGTATTTT. Amino acids: CASSDGTSTDTQYF.

This clone was observed a few times. The chain carries TRBV2 and TRBJ1-1; no firm D call. V was trimmed by 6 bases and J by 4 bases, leaving 6 bases between them. Per the germline V gene, CDR1 is SNHLY and CDR2 is FYNNEI. The CDR3 length is 11 residues. CDR3 sequence: CASRGGTEAFF. In DNA, the CDR3 is TGTGCCAGCAGGGGTGGCACTGAAGCTTTCTTT.

V usage is TRBV7-6 and J usage is TRBJ2-2, with TRBD1 matching 7 bases. Per the germline V gene, CDR1 is SGHVS and CDR2 is FNYEAQ. The CDR3 has 15 residues. V lost 1 base, J lost 8 bases, and 7 bases stayed unmatched. The CDR3 loop is CASSLGTGRRGELFF. CDR3 coding DNA: TGTGCCAGCAGCTTAGGGACAGGCCGAAGGGGGGAGCTGTTTTTT.

J is TRBJ2-4 and V is TRBV5-1; TRBD1 matches 10 bases. The junction had 10 bases not matched to a gene; V was cut back by 3 bases and J by 7 bases. Germline CDR1 and CDR2: SGHRS and YFSETQ. This CDR3 spans 16 amino acids. CDR3 in DNA: TGCGCCAGCAGCTCGGCACCGGGACAGGGGTGGAACATTCAGTACTTC. This codes for CASSSAPGQGWNIQYF.

The chain employs TRBV2 and TRBJ1-2; D gene ambiguous. Germline V gene data show CDR1 as SNHLY and CDR2 as FYNNEI. This CDR3 spans 14 amino acids. V lost 0 bases and J 11 bases, leaving 16 bases between the germline ends. The CDR3 nucleotides read TGTGCCAGCAGTGAAGCTGACGGAAGGTCCAGATACACCTTC. Its protein is CASSEADGRSRYTF.

V gene TRBV29-1 combines with J gene TRBJ2-2; D not certain. This CDR3 is 13 amino acids long. Germline V gene data show CDR1 as SQVTM and CDR2 as ANQGSEA. The ends were cut back, 4 bases at V and 2 bases at J, with 8 bases in the middle. The CDR3 spells CSVGPDNTGELFF. The CDR3 coding sequence is TGCAGCGTTGGGCCGGATAACACCGGGGAGCTGTTTTTT.

J is TRBJ2-6 and V is TRBV28; D perhaps matches TRBD1 (5 bases). This CDR3 region has 16 residues. Trimming took off 5 bases at V and 0 bases at J, with 11 bases between the two ends. Germline V gene sequence: CDR1 MDHEN, CDR2 SYDVKM. CDR3 loop: CASSLGDSSGANVLTF. The CDR3 region has the DNA TGTGCCAGCAGTCTTGGCGACAGCTCTGGGGCCAACGTCCTGACTTTC.